Below are 21 T cell receptor beta chains sequenced from a single sample in a study of CD8+ T cells in alopecia areata. Treatment defined: oral pan-JAK inhibitor, 5-10 mg twice daily. cDNA serving as the sequencing template came from extracted, reverse transcribed RNA. The protocol was immunoSEQ multiplex PCR, while the TCRdb copy is restricted to in-frame clones and leaves out a portion. Among about 210,000 clones listed, about 58% were seen once. The sample consisted of CD4+ T cells sorted from blood, taken at week 4, from a patient treated with tofacitinib. Source of these receptors: a human donor with alopecia areata.

This clone was detected only a few times. The chain uses TRBV6-5 and TRBJ1-2; TRBD1 agrees at 7 bases. CDR1 is MNHEY, CDR2 SVGAGI, per germline. The V segment lost 6 bases and the J segment 8 bases; nucleotides outside the gene matches: 9. The CDR3 has 13 residues. CDR3 in amino acids: CASRRQGRGGYTF. CDR3 in DNA: TGTGCCAGCAGAAGACAGGGCCGAGGGGGCTACACCTTC.

This sequence joins TRBV29-1 and TRBJ2-1, with 8 bases that match TRBD1. CDR1 SQVTM and CDR2 ANQGSEA come from the germline V gene. J was trimmed by 2 bases and V by 7 bases; bases with no gene match: 4. CDR3 length: 13 residues. The CDR3 DNA is TGCAGCGCGGCAGGGGGCGCCTACAATGAGCAGTTCTTC. Translation: CSAAGGAYNEQFF.

The chain is built from TRBV6-6 and TRBJ2-1, with D uncertain. Per the germline V gene, CDR1 is MNHNY and CDR2 is SVGAGI (reference sequence). Trimming took 5 bases from V and 7 from J, leaving 6 bases between them. The CDR3 runs to 11 residues. The CDR3 DNA follows: TGTGCCAGCAGTCCCCTGAATGAGCAGTTCTTC. Translation: CASSPLNEQFF.

The chain uses TRBV29-1 and TRBJ2-4; D call uncertain. V was clipped by 4 bases and J by 0 bases, with 10 bases between them. The CDR3 length is 14 residues. The germline V gene encodes CDR1 SQVTM and CDR2 ANQGSEA. This chain's CDR3 is CSVVAVLAKNIQYF. DNA of the CDR3: TGCAGCGTTGTCGCGGTTCTAGCCAAAAACATTCAGTACTTC.

The chain carries TRBV6-6 and TRBJ1-5, with D possibly being TRBD1 (5 bases). In germline, CDR1 is MNHNY, CDR2 SVGAGI (reference sequence). The CDR3 consists of 13 residues. Trimming pared 2 bases from V and 11 bases from J, leaving 13 bases between. CDR3 nucleotide sequence: TGTGCCAGCAGTTACGATGTGGCGGGGGCCCAGCATTTT. Its protein is CASSYDVAGAQHF.

V gene TRBV19 combines with J gene TRBJ1-2, with 8 bases that match TRBD1. The CDR3 loop spans 15 amino acids. V shed 7 bases and J 1 base; nucleotides not matched to a gene: 8. Germline CDR1 and CDR2: LNHDA and SQIVND (reference sequence). CDR3 bases: TGTGCCAGTACTAGTACGACAGGGGTTAACTATGGCTACACCTTC. Translation: CASTSTTGVNYGYTF. The variable domain in full, with the rest retrieved from reference TRBV19 and TRBJ1-2, is DGGITQSPKYLFRKEGQNVTLSCEQNLNHDAMYWYRQDPGQGLRLIYYSQIVNDFQKGDIAEGYSVSREKKESFPLTVTSAQKNPTAFYLCASTSTTGVNYGYTFGSGTRLTVV.

V gene TRBV30 combines with J gene TRBJ2-4; D might be TRBD2 (5 bases). CDR1 is GTSNPN and CDR2 is SVGIG in the germline V gene (reference sequence). Trimming took off 0 bases at V and 1 base at J, with 10 bases between the two ends. The CDR3 has 15 amino acids. Here the CDR3 DNA reads TGTGCCTGGAGTGTAACTTCGGGGGCCAAAAACATTCAGTACTTC. As protein: CAWSVTSGAKNIQYF.

V gene TRBV29-1 combines with J gene TRBJ2-7; 8 nucleotides agree with TRBD1. The CDR3 is made up of 14 amino acids. Germline V CDR1 and CDR2: SQVTM, ANQGSEA. V was clipped by 4 bases and J by 0 bases; unmatched bases: 5. The chain's CDR3 is CSVVAGTGSYEQYF. The CDR3 nucleotides are TGCAGCGTTGTCGCCGGGACAGGCTCCTACGAGCAGTACTTC.

This rearrangement joins TRBV7-3 to TRBJ2-4; TRBD1 matches at 7 bases. CDR1 and CDR2 from the germline V gene are SGHTA and FQGTGA. This CDR3 has 16 residues. J was trimmed by 5 bases and V by 8 bases; bases with no gene match: 15. Here the CDR3 reads CASSRGYGTDQNIQYF. As DNA, the CDR3 is TGTGCCAGCTCCCGAGGCTACGGGACAGACCAAAACATTCAGTACTTC.

V gene TRBV2 combines with J gene TRBJ1-6; perhaps TRBD1 as D (5 bases). The CDR3 spans 16 residues. Deletions cut 6 bases from V and 0 bases from J, with 12 bases between. Germline lookup yields CDR1 SNHLY and CDR2 FYNNEI. DNA of the CDR3: TGTGCCAGCAGACCGGACACCGTCTCCTATAATTCACCCCTCCACTTT. Translation: CASRPDTVSYNSPLHF. The variable domain in full, completed from reference TRBV2 and TRBJ1-6, reads EPEVTQTPSHQVTQMGQEVILRCVPISNHLYFYWYRQILGQKVEFLVSFYNNEISEKSEIFDDQFSVERPDGSNFTLKIRSTKLEDSAMYFCASRPDTVSYNSPLHFGNGTRLTVT.

The V call is TRBV29-1, the J call TRBJ2-4; tentative D call: TRBD1 (6 bases). Germline assignment: CDR1 SQVTM and CDR2 ANQGSEA. The V end was cut by 2 bases, the J end by 1 base, with 12 bases between. The CDR3 loop spans 15 amino acids. CDR3: CSVELGARAKNIQYF. For the CDR3, the DNA is TGCAGCGTTGAACTGGGGGCGAGGGCCAAAAACATTCAGTACTTC.

V and J are TRBV30 and TRBJ1-2; the match to TRBD1 covers 7 bases. This CDR3 spans 13 amino acids. V gave up 1 base and J gave up 8 bases; unmatched junction bases: 7. Looked up from germline, CDR1 is GTSNPN and CDR2 is SVGIG (reference sequence). CDR3 residues: CAWSATQGEGYTF. The CDR3 DNA reads as TGTGCCTGGAGTGCAACGCAGGGGGAGGGCTACACCTTC. The full variable domain, rest sourced from reference TRBV30 and TRBJ1-2, is SQTIHQWPATLVQPVGSPLSLECTVEGTSNPNLYWYRQAAGRGLQLLFYSVGIGQISSEVPQNLSASRPQDRQFILSSKKLLLSDSGFYLCAWSATQGEGYTFGSGTRLTVV.

The CDR3, as DNA: TGCGCCAGCAGCGTGGGACAGGGTATCTACGAGCAGTACTTC. Its translation: CASSVGQGIYEQYF. V is TRBV5-1 and J is TRBJ2-7; TRBD1 agrees at 9 bases. This CDR3 comprises 14 residues. Losses at the gene ends were 4 bases for V and 3 bases for J; bases not matched to a gene: 5. In germline, CDR1 is SGHRS, CDR2 YFSETQ.

This chain joins TRBV30 and TRBJ1-2; D unresolved. This CDR3 spans 14 amino acids. Germline CDR1 GTSNPN, CDR2 SVGIG (reference sequence). The V and J ends lost 0 bases and 2 bases respectively, with 10 bases between them. CDR3 nucleotides: TGTGCCTGGAGTGTTGGAGGCCGAAACTATGGCTACACCTTC. It is translated as CAWSVGGRNYGYTF.

DNA for the CDR3: TGTGCCAGCAGTAAGACAGGGGATGAGCAGTACTTC. Its translation: CASSKTGDEQYF. This chain joins TRBV7-6 and TRBJ2-7; TRBD1 aligns across 8 bases. This CDR3 is built from 12 residues. Trimming at V came to 6 bases and at J to 7 bases, leaving 5 bases not matched to a gene. Germline values: CDR1 SGHVS, CDR2 FNYEAQ.

The chain links TRBV9 to TRBJ2-3; 9 bases align to TRBD2. This CDR3 comprises 16 residues. Germline CDR1 reads SGDLS; CDR2 reads YYNGEE. The V and J ends lost 0 bases and 4 bases, in that order; junction bases with no gene match: 6. The CDR3 bases are TGTGCCAGCAGCGTAGAGGCGGGGGGGCCGGCAGATACGCAGTATTTT. This gives the protein CASSVEAGGPADTQYF.

This chain joins TRBV4-2 and TRBJ2-1, with 13 bases aligning to TRBD2. The CDR3 is made up of 16 amino acids. V lost 3 bases to trimming and J lost 7 bases; unmatched junction nucleotides: 6. CDR1 is LGHNA and CDR2 is YNFKEQ in the germline V gene. CDR3 DNA sequence: TGTGCCAGCAGCCATACGACTAGCGGGGGGAGTAATGAGCAGTTCTTC. It yields the protein CASSHTTSGGSNEQFF.

The chain employs TRBV29-1 and TRBJ1-1; D call uncertain. This CDR3 is built from 13 residues. The germline V gene encodes CDR1 SQVTM and CDR2 ANQGSEA. Trimming removed 6 bases from V and 0 bases from J, with 11 bases in between. CDR3 loop: CSVHRVMNTEAFF. For the CDR3, the DNA is TGCAGCGTACACAGAGTGATGAACACTGAAGCTTTCTTT.

The chain carries TRBV7-3 and TRBJ1-6, with TRBD1 identical over 10 bases. Germline CDR1 reads SGHTA; CDR2 reads FQGTGA. This CDR3 has 14 amino acids. After removal of 5 bases from V and 10 bases from J, the junction contained 5 bases not matched to a gene. The CDR3 nucleotides are TGTGCCAGCAGCCCCGGACAGGGGGTCTCACCCCTCCACTTT. This codes for CASSPGQGVSPLHF.

J is TRBJ1-5 and V is TRBV30; tentatively, D is TRBD1 (5 bases). The CDR3 spans 15 residues. Trimming removed 1 base from V and 0 bases from J, with 10 bases in between. Germline-derived CDR1 and CDR2 are GTSNPN and SVGIG (reference sequence). CDR3 residues: CAWSGKQASNQPQHF. CDR3 nucleotide sequence: TGTGCCTGGAGTGGAAAACAGGCTAGCAATCAGCCCCAGCATTTT.

The chain recombines TRBV9 with TRBJ2-1; 7 bases match TRBD2. There are 16 residues in the CDR3. Germline trimming cut 0 bases from V and 5 bases from J; bases unmatched to any gene: 8. From germline, CDR1 is SGDLS and CDR2 YYNGEE. The CDR3 DNA reads TGTGCCAGCAGCGTAGCCTTACTAGCGAGGGACAATGAGCAGTTCTTC. Its protein product is CASSVALLARDNEQFF.